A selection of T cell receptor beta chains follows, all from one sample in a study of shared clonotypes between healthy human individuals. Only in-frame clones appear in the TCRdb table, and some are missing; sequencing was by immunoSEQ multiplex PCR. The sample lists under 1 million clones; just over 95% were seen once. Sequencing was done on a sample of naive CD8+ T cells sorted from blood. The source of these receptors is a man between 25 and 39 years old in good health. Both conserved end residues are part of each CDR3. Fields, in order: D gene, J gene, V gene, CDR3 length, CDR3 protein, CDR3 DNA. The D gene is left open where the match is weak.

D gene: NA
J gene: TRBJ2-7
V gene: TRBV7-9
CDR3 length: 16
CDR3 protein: CASSPSAARQPREQYF
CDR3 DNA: TGTGCCAGCAGCCCCTCCGCGGCCCGTCAGCCGCGCGAGCAGTACTTC

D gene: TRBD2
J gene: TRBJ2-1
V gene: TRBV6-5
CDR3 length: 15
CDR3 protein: CASSRTSGERNEQFF
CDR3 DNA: TGTGCCAGCAGTCGTACTAGCGGGGAGAGGAATGAGCAGTTCTTC

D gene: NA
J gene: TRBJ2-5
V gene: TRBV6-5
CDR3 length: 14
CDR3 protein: CASSPLLTQETQYF
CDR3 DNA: TGTGCCAGCAGCCCCCTACTGACCCAAGAGACCCAGTACTTC

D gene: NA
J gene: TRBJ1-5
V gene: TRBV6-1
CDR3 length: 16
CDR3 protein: CASSEANRARSQPQHF
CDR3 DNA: TGTGCCAGCAGTGAAGCGAACAGGGCGAGGAGCCAGCCCCAGCATTTT

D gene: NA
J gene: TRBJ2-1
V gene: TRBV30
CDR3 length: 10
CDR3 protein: CAWSDNEQFF
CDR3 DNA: TGTGCCTGGAGTGACAATGAGCAGTTCTTC

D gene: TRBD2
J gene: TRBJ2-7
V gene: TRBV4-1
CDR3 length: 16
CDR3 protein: CASSHRAGGRSYEQYF
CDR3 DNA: TGCGCCAGCAGCCACAGAGCGGGAGGGAGAAGTTACGAGCAGTACTTC

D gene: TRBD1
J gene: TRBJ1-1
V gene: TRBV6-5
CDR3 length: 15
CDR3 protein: CASSYTDRGNTEAFF
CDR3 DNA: TGTGCCAGCAGTTACACCGACAGGGGTAACACTGAAGCTTTCTTT

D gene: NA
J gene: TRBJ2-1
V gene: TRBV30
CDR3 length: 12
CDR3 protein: CAWRRTYNEQFF
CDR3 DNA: TGTGCCTGGAGAAGGACTTACAATGAGCAGTTCTTC

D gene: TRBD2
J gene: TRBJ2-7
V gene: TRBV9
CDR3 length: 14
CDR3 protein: CASSVDGRAYEQYF
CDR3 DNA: TGTGCCAGCAGCGTAGACGGGAGGGCCTACGAGCAGTACTTC

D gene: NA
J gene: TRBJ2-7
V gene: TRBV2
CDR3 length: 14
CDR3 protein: CASSEGQGNGEQYF
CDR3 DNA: TGTGCCAGCAGTGAAGGGCAGGGCAATGGCGAGCAGTACTTC

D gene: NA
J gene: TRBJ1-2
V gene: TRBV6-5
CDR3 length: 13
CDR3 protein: CASSYGPFYGYTF
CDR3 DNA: TGTGCCAGCAGTTACGGGCCCTTCTATGGCTACACCTTC

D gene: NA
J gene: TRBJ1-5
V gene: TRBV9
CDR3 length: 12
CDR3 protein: CASSVGNQPQHF
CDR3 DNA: TGTGCCAGCAGCGTAGGGAACCAGCCCCAGCATTTT

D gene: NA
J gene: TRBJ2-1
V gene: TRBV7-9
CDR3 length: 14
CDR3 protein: CASSLQGRNNEQFF
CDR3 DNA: TGTGCCAGCAGCTTACAGGGCAGGAACAATGAGCAGTTCTTC

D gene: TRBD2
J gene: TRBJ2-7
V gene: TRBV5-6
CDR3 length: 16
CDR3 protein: CASSANKGLAGYEQYF
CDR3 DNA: TGTGCCAGCAGCGCAAACAAGGGACTAGCGGGCTACGAGCAGTACTTC

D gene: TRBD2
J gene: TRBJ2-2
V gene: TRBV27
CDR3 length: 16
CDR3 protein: CASSPLAGKNTGELFF
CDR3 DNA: TGTGCCAGCAGTCCCCTAGCGGGGAAGAACACCGGGGAGCTGTTTTTT

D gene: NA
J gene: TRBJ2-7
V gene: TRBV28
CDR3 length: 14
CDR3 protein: CASSSARGENEQYF
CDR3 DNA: TGTGCCAGCAGTTCAGCCAGGGGCGAAAACGAGCAGTACTTC

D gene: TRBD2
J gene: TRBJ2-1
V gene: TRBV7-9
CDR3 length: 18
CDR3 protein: CASSPIAGDGVGYNEQFF
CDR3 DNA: TGTGCCAGCAGCCCCATAGCGGGAGATGGGGTAGGCTACAATGAGCAGTTCTTC

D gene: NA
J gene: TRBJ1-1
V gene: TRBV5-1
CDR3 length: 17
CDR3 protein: CASSLGPGPQMNTEAFF
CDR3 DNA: TGCGCCAGCAGCTTGGGGCCGGGACCACAGATGAACACTGAAGCTTTCTTT

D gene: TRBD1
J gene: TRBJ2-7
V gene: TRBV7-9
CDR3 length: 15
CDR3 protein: CASSSSFGTENEQYF
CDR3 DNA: TGTGCCAGCAGCTCATCCTTTGGGACAGAAAACGAGCAGTACTTC

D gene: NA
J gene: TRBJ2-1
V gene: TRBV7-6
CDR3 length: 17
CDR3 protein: CASSLSADRVSYNEQFF
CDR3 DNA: TGTGCCAGCAGCTTATCTGCGGATCGAGTCTCCTACAATGAGCAGTTCTTC

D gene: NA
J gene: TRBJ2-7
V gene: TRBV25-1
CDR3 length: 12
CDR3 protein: CASSATDYEQYF
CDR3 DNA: TGTGCCAGCAGTGCCACAGACTACGAGCAGTACTTC

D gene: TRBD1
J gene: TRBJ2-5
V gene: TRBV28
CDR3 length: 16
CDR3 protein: CASSLIDRATQETQYF
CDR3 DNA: TGTGCCAGCAGTTTAATCGACAGGGCAACGCAAGAGACCCAGTACTTC

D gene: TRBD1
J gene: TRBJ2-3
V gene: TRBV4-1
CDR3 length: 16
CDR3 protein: CASSQVGQGYTDTQYF
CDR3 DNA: TGCGCCAGCAGCCAAGTCGGACAGGGGTACACAGATACGCAGTATTTT

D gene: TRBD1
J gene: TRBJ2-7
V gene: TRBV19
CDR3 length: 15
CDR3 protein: CASSIDLSGGYEQYF
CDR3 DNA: TGTGCCAGTAGTATAGATCTCTCAGGGGGCTACGAGCAGTACTTC

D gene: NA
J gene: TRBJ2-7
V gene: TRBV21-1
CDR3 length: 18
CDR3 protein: CASSKVGVNKGDTYEQYF
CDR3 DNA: TGTGCCAGCAGCAAAGTGGGGGTAAACAAGGGGGACACCTACGAGCAGTACTTC

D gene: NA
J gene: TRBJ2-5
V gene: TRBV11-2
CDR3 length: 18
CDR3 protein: CASSLDRGRRTIQETQYF
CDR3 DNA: TGTGCCAGCAGCTTAGATCGGGGACGCCGAACCATCCAAGAGACCCAGTACTTC